This TCR beta chain was identified during a study of human T cells and chemical hapten exposure. This clonotype was counted only a few times. Its specificity is not known. Study-wide findings and caveats: Expanded TCRs formed significantly more large CDR3 similarity clusters than controls.

Trimming removed 1 base from V and 3 bases from J, with 9 bases in between. This CDR3 is 14 amino acids long. Germline CDR1 SNHLY, CDR2 FYNNEI. The time point: patch test 1, 2 weeks after DPC sensitization. Treatment specified: therapeutic diphenylcyclopropenone sensitization with weekly scalp DPC. The library tagged each cDNA molecule with unique molecular identifiers. TCRdb ran MiXCR on the RACE reads and lists one entry per CDR3 protein. The sample records around 300,000 distinct CDR3 sequences, roughly 6.9% being singletons. This sequence originates from a woman aged 18 to 35 with alopecia areata. Some clones in this sample may be carry-over from other donors' samples. Sequenced here: whole blood, sampled in connection with sensitization to the hapten diphenylcyclopropenone (DPC). The V call is TRBV2, the J call TRBJ1-1, with D perhaps matching TRBD1 (6 bases). The CDR3 reads CASSEEQGDTEAFF. Here the CDR3 DNA reads TGTGCCAGCAGTGAAGAACAGGGCGACACTGAAGCTTTCTTT.